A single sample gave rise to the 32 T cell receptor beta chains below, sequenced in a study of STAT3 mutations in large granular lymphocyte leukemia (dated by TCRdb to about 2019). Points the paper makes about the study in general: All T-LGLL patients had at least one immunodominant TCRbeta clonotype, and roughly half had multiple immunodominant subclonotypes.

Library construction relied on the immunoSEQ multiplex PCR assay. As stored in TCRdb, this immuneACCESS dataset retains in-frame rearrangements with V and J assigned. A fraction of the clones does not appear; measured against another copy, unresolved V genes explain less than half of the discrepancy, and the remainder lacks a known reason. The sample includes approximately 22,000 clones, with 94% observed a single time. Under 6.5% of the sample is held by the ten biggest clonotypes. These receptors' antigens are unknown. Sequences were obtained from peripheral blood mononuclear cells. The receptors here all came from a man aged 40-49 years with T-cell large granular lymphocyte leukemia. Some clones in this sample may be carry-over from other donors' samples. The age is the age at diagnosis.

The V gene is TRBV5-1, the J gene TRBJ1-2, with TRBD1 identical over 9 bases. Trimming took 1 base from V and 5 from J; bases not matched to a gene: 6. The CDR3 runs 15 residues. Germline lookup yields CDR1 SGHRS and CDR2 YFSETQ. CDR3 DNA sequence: TGCGCCAGCAGCTTGAGACAGGGGGAGGGGTATGGCTACACCTTC. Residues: CASSLRQGEGYGYTF.

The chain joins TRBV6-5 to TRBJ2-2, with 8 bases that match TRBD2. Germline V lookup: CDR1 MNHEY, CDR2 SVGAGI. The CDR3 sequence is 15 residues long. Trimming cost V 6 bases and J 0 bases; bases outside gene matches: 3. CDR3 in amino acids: CASRRGGPNTGELFF. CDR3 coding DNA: TGTGCCAGCAGACGCGGGGGGCCGAACACCGGGGAGCTGTTTTTT.

The CDR3 reads CASSRTGGTNSPLHF. The DNA for the CDR3 is TGTGCCAGCTCACGTACAGGGGGTACGAATTCACCCCTCCACTTT. V gene TRBV18 combines with J gene TRBJ1-6; 8 nucleotides line up with TRBD1. CDR1 KGHSH and CDR2 LQKENI come from the germline V gene. V lost 4 bases, J lost 7 bases, and 6 bases stayed unmatched. The CDR3 has 15 amino acids.

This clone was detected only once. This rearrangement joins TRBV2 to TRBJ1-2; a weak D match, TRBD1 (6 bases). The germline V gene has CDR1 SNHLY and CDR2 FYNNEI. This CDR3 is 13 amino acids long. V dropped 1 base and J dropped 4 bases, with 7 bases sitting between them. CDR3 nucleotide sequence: TGTGCCAGCAGTGAAGAGACAGGCTATGGCTACACCTTC. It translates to CASSEETGYGYTF.

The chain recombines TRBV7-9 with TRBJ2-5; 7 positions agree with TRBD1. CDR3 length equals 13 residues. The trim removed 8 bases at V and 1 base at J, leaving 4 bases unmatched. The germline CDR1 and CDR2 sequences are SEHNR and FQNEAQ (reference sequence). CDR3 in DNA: TGTGCCAGCCGCCGGGACAGCCAAGAGACCCAGTACTTC. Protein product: CASRRDSQETQYF.

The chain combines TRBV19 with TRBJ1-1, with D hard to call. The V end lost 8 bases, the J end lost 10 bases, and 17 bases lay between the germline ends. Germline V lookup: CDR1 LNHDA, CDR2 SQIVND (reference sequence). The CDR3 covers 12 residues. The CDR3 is CASGSAAVGAFF. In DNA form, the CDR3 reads TGTGCCAGTGGGTCGGCGGCGGTTGGAGCTTTCTTT.

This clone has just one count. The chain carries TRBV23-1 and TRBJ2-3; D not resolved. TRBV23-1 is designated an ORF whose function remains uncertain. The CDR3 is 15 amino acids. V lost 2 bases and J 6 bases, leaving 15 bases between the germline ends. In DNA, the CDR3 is TGCGCCAGCAGTCAAGGTCCCTTTCAATTTGATACGCAGTATTTT. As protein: CASSQGPFQFDTQYF.

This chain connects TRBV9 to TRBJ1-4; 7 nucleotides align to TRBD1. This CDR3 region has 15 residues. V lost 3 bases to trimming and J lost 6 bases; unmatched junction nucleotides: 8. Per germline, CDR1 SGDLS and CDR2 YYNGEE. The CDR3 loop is CASSDPGGLDEKLFF. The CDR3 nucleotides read TGTGCCAGCAGCGACCCAGGGGGTTTGGATGAAAAACTGTTTTTT.

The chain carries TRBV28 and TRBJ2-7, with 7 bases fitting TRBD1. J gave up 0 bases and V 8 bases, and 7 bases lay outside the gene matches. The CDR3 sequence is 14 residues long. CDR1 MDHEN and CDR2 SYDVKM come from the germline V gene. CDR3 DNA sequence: TGTGCCAGCGCCCCGGGACAGAGCTCCTACGAGCAGTACTTC. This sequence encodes CASAPGQSSYEQYF. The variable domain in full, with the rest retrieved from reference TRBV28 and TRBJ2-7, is DVKVTQSSRYLVKRTGEKVFLECVQDMDHENMFWYRQDPGLGLRLIYFSYDVKMKEKGDIPEGYSVSREKKERFSLILESASTNQTSMYLCASAPGQSSYEQYFGPGTRLTVT.

CDR3 protein: CASSPPGTDYGYTF. CDR3 sequence (DNA): TGTGCCAGCTCACCACCAGGGACGGACTATGGCTACACCTTC. V is TRBV18 and J is TRBJ1-2; TRBD1 might be the D (5 bases). This CDR3 is 14 amino acids long. The V gene lost 0 bases and the J gene lost 3 bases, with 8 bases spanning the gap. Germline values: CDR1 KGHSH, CDR2 LQKENI.

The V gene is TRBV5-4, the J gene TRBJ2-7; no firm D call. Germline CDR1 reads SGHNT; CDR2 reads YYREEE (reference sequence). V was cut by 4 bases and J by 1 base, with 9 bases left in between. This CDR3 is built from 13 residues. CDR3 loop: CASSVVGSYEQYF. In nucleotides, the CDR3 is TGTGCCAGCAGCGTGGTCGGATCCTACGAGCAGTACTTC.

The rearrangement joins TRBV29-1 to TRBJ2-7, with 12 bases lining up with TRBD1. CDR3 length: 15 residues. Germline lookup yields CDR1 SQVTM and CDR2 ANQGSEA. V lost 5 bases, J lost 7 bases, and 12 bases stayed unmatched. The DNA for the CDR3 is TGCAGCGTTACCGGGACAGGGGGCTCCCGTGGGGAGCAGTACTTC. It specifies CSVTGTGGSRGEQYF.

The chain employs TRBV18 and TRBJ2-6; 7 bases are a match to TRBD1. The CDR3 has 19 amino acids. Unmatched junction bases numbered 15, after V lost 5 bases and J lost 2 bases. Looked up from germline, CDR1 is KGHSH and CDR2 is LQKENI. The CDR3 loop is CASSITPGGATTGANVLTF. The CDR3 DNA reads TGTGCCAGCTCAATAACCCCAGGGGGTGCGACAACTGGGGCCAACGTCCTGACTTTC.

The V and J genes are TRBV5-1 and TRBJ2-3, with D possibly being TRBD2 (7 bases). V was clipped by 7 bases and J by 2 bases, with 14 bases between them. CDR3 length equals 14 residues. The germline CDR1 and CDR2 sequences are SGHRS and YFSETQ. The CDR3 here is CASRRGGLTDTQYF. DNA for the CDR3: TGCGCCAGCCGTAGGGGGGGCCTCACAGATACGCAGTATTTT.

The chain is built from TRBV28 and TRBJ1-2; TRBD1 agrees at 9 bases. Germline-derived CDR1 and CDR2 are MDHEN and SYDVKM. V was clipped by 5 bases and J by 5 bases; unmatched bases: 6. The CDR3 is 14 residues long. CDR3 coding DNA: TGTGCCAGCAGTCGGACAGGGGTCGTGTATGGCTACACCTTC. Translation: CASSRTGVVYGYTF.

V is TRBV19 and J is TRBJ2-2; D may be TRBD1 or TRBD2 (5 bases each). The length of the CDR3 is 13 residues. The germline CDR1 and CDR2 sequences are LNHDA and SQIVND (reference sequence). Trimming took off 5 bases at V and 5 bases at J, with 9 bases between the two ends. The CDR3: CASSWGSTGELFF. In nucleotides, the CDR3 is TGTGCCAGTAGTTGGGGGAGTACCGGGGAGCTGTTTTTT.

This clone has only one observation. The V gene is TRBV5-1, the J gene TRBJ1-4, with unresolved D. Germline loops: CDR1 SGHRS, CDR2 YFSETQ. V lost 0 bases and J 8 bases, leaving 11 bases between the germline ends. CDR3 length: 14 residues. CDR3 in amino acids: CASSLGLEAEKLFF. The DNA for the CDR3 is TGCGCCAGCAGCTTGGGACTGGAGGCGGAAAAACTGTTTTTT. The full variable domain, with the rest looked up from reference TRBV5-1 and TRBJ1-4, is KAGVTQTPRYLIKTRGQQVTLSCSPISGHRSVSWYQQTPGQGLQFLFEYFSETQRNKGNFPGRFSGRQFSNSRSEMNVSTLELGDSALYLCASSLGLEAEKLFFGSGTQLSVL.

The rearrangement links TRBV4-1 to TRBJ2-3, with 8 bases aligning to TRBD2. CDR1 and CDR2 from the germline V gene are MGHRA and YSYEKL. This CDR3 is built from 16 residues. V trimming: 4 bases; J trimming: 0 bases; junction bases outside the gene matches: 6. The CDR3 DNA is TGCGCCAGCAGCCCGTCGGGGGGGCCAAGCACAGATACGCAGTATTTT. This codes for CASSPSGGPSTDTQYF.

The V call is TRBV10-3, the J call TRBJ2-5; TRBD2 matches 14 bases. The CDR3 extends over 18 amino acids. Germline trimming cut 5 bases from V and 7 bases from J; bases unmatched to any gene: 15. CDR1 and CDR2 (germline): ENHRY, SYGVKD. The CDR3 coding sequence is TGTGCCATCAGTTTGGGGACCGGGACTAGCGGGGGAAAAGGGACCCAGTACTTC. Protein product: CAISLGTGTSGGKGTQYF.

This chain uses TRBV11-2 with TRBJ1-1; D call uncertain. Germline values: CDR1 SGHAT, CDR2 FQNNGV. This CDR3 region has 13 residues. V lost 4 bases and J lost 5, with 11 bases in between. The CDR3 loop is CASSSYLGTEAFF. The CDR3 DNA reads TGTGCCAGCAGCTCCTACTTGGGGACTGAAGCTTTCTTT.

This CDR3 reads CAWSVRGQGNQPQHF. The CDR3 region has the DNA TGTGCCTGGAGTGTAAGGGGACAGGGGAATCAGCCCCAGCATTTT. The chain links TRBV30 to TRBJ1-5; 10 bases are a match to TRBD1. Germline CDR1 and CDR2: GTSNPN and SVGIG (reference sequence). The J segment lost 4 bases and the V segment lost 0 bases, leaving 3 bases of the junction unmatched. The CDR3 has 15 amino acids.

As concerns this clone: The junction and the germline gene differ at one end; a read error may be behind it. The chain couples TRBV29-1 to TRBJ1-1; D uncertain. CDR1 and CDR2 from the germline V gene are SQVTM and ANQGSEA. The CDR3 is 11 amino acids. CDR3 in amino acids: CSVEGNAEAFF. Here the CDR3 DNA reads TGCAGCGTTGAAGGGAACGCTGAAGCTTTCTTT.

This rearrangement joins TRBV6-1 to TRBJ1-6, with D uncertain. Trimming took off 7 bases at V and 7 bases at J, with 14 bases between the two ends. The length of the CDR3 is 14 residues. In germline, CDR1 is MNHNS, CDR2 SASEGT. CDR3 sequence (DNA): TGTGCCAGCATGGAGGTCCTTAGGAATTCACCCCTCCACTTT. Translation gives CASMEVLRNSPLHF.

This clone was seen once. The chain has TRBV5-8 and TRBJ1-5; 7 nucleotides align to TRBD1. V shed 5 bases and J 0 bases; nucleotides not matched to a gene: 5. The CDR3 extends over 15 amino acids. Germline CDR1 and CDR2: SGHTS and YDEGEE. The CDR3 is CASSIQGYSNQPQHF. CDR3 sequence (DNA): TGTGCCAGCAGTATACAGGGGTATAGCAATCAGCCCCAGCATTTT.

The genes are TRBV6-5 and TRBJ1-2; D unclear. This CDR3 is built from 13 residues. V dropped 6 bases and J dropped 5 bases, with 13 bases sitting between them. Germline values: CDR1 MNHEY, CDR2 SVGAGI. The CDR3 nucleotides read TGTGCCAGCAGCTTCGACTGGAATTATGGCTACACCTTC. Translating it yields CASSFDWNYGYTF.

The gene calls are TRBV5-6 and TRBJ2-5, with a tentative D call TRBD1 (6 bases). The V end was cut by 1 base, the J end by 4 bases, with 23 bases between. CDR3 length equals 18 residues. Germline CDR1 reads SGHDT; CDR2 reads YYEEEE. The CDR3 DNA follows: TGTGCCAGCAGCTTGATCCAAATTACCTCAGGGGCAGGAGAGACCCAGTACTTC. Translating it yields CASSLIQITSGAGETQYF. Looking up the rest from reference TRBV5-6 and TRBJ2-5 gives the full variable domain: DAGVTQSPTHLIKTRGQQVTLRCSPKSGHDTVSWYQQALGQGPQFIFQYYEEEERQRGNFPDRFSGHQFPNYSSELNVNALLLGDSALYLCASSLIQITSGAGETQYFGPGTRLLVL.

CDR3 in DNA: TGTGCCAGCAGCTCTCCGCCGACAGGCCTCTATGGCTACACCTTC. Amino acids: CASSSPPTGLYGYTF. The gene calls are TRBV7-9 and TRBJ1-2; D is perhaps TRBD1 (6 bases). The germline gives CDR1 SEHNR, CDR2 FQNEAQ (reference sequence). The CDR3 has 15 amino acids. V was pared by 4 bases and J by 4 bases, with 16 bases between.

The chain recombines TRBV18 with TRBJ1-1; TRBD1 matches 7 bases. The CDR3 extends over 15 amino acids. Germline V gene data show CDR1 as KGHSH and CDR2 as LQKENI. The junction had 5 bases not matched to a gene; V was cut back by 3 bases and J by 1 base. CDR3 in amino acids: CASSPYRDRNTEAFF. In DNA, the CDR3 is TGTGCCAGCTCACCTTACCGGGACAGGAACACTGAAGCTTTCTTT.

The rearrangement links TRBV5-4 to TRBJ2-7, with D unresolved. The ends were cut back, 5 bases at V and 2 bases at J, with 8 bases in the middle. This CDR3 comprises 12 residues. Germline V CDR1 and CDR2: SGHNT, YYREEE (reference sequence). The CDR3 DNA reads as TGTGCCAGCAGTTTTCAACCCTACGAGCAGTACTTC. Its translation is CASSFQPYEQYF.

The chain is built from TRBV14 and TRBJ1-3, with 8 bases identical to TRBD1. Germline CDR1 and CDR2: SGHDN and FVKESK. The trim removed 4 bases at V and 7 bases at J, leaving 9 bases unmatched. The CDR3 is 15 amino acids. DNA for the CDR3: TGTGCCAGCAGCCGCCGGACAGGGAACTTGAACACCATATATTTT. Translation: CASSRRTGNLNTIYF.

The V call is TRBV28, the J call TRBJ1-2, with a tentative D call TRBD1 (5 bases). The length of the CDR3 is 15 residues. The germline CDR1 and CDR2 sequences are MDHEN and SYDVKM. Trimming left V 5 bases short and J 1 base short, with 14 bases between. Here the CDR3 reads CASSGGFLDNYGYTF. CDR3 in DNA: TGTGCCAGCAGTGGGGGTTTCCTCGATAACTATGGCTACACCTTC.

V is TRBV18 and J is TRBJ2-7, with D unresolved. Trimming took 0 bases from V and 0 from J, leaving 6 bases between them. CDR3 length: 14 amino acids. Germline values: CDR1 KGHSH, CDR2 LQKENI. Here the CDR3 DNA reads TGTGCCAGCTCACCACCGGCAGACTCCTACGAGCAGTACTTC. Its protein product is CASSPPADSYEQYF.